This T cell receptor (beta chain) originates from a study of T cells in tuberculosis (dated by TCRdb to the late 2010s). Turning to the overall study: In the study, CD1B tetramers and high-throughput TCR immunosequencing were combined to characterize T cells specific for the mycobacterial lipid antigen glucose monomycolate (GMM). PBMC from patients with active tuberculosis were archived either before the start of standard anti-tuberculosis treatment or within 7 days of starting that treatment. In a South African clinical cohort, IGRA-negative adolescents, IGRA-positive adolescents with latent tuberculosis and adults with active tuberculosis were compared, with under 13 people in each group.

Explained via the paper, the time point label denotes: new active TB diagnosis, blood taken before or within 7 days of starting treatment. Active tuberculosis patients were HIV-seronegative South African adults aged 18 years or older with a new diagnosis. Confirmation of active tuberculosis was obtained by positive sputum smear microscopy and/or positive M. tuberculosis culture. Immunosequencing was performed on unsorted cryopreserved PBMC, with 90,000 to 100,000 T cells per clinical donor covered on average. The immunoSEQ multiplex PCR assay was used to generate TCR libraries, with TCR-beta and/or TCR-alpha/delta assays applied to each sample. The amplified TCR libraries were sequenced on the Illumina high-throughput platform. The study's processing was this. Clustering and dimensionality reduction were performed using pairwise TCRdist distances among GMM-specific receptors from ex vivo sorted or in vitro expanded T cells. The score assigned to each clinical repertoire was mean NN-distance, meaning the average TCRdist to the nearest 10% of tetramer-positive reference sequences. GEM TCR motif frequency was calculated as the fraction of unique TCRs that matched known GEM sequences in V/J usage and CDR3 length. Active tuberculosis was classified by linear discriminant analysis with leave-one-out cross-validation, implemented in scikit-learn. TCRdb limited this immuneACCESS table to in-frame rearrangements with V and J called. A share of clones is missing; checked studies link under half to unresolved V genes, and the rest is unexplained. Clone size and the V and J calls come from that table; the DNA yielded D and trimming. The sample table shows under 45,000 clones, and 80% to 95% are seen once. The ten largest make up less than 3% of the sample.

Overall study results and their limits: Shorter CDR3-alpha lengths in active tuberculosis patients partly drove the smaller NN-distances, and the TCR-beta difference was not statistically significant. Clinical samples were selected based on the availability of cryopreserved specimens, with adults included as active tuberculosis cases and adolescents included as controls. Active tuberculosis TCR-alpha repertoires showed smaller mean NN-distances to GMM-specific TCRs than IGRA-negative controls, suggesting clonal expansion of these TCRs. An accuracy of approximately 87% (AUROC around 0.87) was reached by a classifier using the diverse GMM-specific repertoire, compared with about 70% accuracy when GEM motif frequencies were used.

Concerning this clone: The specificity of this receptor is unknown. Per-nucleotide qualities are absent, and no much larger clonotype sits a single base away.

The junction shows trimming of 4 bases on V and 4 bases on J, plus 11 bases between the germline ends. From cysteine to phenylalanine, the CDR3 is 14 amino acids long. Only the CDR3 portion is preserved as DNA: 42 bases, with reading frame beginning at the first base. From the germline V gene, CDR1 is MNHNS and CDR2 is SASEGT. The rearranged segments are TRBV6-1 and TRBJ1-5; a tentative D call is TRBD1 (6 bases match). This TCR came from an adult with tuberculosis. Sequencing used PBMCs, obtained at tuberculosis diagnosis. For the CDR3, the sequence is CASSGRDTNQPQHF. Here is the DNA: TGTGCCAGCAGTGGCCGGGACACAAATCAGCCCCAGCATTTT.